The next 12 T cell receptor beta chains were all read from a single sample in a study of CD8 T cells in ankylosing spondylitis. Points from the study as a whole: There was a TCR beta motif, made of several highly homologous variants, that appeared characteristic of ankylosing spondylitis blood.

TCRdb re-called the 5' RACE reads with MiXCR, one entry per CDR3 protein. The data contain about 480,000 distinct CDR3 sequences, 17% of them seen just once; the ten biggest clones take up 1%. For these TCRs, the target antigens are not known. The material sequenced was blood, either unsorted or a sorted T cell fraction (not recorded which). Receptors originate from a male donor with ankylosing spondylitis.

CDR3 sequence (DNA): TGTGCCAGCAGCCAAGTAGAGATATCCGGGCAGATGGTGGATGAGCAGTTCTTC. Translated: CASSQVEISGQMVDEQFF. V gene TRBV14 combines with J gene TRBJ2-1, with D uncertain. Trimming left V 1 base short and J 8 bases short, with 24 bases between. CDR3 length: 18 residues. In germline, CDR1 is SGHDN, CDR2 FVKESK.

This chain links TRBV12-3 or TRBV12-4 with TRBJ1-2; the D gene is possibly TRBD1 (6 bases). V was cut by 6 bases and J by 2 bases, with 16 bases left in between. This CDR3 is 15 amino acids long. The CDR3 sequence: CASSYSGTPNYGYTF. The CDR3 DNA is TGTGCCAGCAGCTACAGTGGGACACCAAACTATGGCTACACCTTC.

This clonotype was detected many times. V usage is TRBV3-1 and J usage is TRBJ2-3; D is unresolved. The CDR3 has 14 amino acids. Per the germline V gene, CDR1 is LGHDT and CDR2 is YNNKEL (reference sequence). The V end was cut by 4 bases, the J end by 2 bases, with 10 bases between. Here the CDR3 reads CASSLRSFTDTQYF. The CDR3 DNA reads as TGTGCCAGCAGCCTGCGGAGCTTCACAGATACGCAGTATTTT.

This clonotype has a handful of counts. The chain has TRBV7-3 and TRBJ2-2, with TRBD1 as a possible D gene (7 bases). The V end lost 1 base, the J end lost 6 bases, and 15 bases lay between the germline ends. Germline assignment: CDR1 SGHTA and CDR2 FQGTGA. The CDR3 covers 16 residues. The CDR3 sequence: CASSLRSQGEAGELFF. The DNA for the CDR3 is TGTGCCAGCAGCTTAAGAAGCCAGGGGGAGGCCGGGGAGCTGTTTTTT. Filled out from reference TRBV7-3 and TRBJ2-2, the complete variable domain reads GAGVSQTPSNKVTEKGKYVELRCDPISGHTALYWYRQSLGQGPEFLIYFQGTGAADDSGLPNDRFFAVRPEGSVSTLKIQRTERGDSAVYLCASSLRSQGEAGELFFGEGSRLTVL.

This clonotype was observed a few times. V is TRBV4-2 and J is TRBJ2-3, with 10 bases lining up with TRBD2. V gave up 0 bases and J gave up 0 bases; unmatched junction bases: 3. Germline assignment: CDR1 LGHNA and CDR2 YNFKEQ. This CDR3 is 17 amino acids long. In DNA form, the CDR3 reads TGTGCCAGCAGCCAAGAGGCTAGCGGGAGAAGCACAGATACGCAGTATTTT. This translates into CASSQEASGRSTDTQYF.

The chain carries TRBV7-2 and TRBJ2-7, with D perhaps matching TRBD2 (5 bases). The V gene lost 2 bases and the J gene lost 5 bases, with 16 bases spanning the gap. CDR1 is SGHTA and CDR2 is FQGNSA in the germline V gene. The CDR3 contains 15 residues. CDR3: CASSLKASTDHEQYF. CDR3 nucleotide sequence: TGTGCCAGCAGCTTAAAGGCTAGCACCGACCACGAGCAGTACTTC.

V and J are TRBV29-1 and TRBJ1-2; unclear D gene. This CDR3 comprises 12 residues. Germline V CDR1 and CDR2: SQVTM, ANQGSEA. V was shortened by 5 bases and J by 7 bases, with 14 bases between the two germline ends. CDR3 DNA: TGCAGCGTTTCATCCGGGGTCGTTGGCTACACCTTC. Residues: CSVSSGVVGYTF.

V usage is TRBV3-1 and J usage is TRBJ2-1; 9 bases are shared with TRBD1. CDR1 and CDR2 from the germline V gene are LGHDT and YNNKEL (reference sequence). CDR3 length: 14 residues. The V and J ends lost 1 base and 7 bases, in that order; junction bases with no gene match: 2. The CDR3 nucleotides are TGTGCCAGCAGCCAAGGGGGACAGGGTAATGAGCAGTTCTTC. Translation gives CASSQGGQGNEQFF.

There are a few counts of this clonotype. V and J are TRBV6-2 or TRBV6-3 and TRBJ2-1; 9 nucleotides match TRBD2. Germline loops: CDR1 MNHEY, CDR2 SVGEGT. The CDR3 sequence is 15 residues long. The V and J ends lost 6 bases and 3 bases, in that order; junction bases with no gene match: 6. The CDR3 DNA reads as TGTGCCAGCAGACACGGGACTAGCATCTACAATGAGCAGTTCTTC. This codes for CASRHGTSIYNEQFF.

This clonotype appeared a few times. V is TRBV5-1 and J is TRBJ1-1; the D gene is possibly TRBD1 (5 bases). This CDR3 spans 14 amino acids. With 4 bases removed from V and 0 bases from J, the gap between germline ends came to 10 bases. Germline loops: CDR1 SGHRS, CDR2 YFSETQ. CDR3 DNA: TGCGCCAGCAGCGCCGGGGCCTTGAACACTGAAGCTTTCTTT. This sequence encodes CASSAGALNTEAFF.

The V gene is TRBV6-1, the J gene TRBJ1-4, with D tentatively TRBD1 (5 bases). V lost 4 bases to trimming and J lost 0 bases, with 9 bases between them. This CDR3 spans 15 amino acids. Germline CDR1 MNHNS, CDR2 SASEGT. The CDR3 reads CASSGGIATNEKLFF. CDR3 nucleotides: TGTGCCAGCAGTGGGGGGATTGCAACTAATGAAAAACTGTTTTTT.

V and J are TRBV19 and TRBJ1-6, with TRBD1 matching over 7 bases. The CDR3 has 16 amino acids. The J segment lost 7 bases and the V segment lost 4 bases, leaving 10 bases of the junction unmatched. The V gene's germline CDR1 is LNHDA and CDR2 SQIVND (reference sequence). Here the CDR3 reads CASSRDSRKANSPLHF. The DNA for the CDR3 is TGTGCCAGTAGTAGGGACAGTCGAAAAGCCAATTCACCCCTCCACTTT.